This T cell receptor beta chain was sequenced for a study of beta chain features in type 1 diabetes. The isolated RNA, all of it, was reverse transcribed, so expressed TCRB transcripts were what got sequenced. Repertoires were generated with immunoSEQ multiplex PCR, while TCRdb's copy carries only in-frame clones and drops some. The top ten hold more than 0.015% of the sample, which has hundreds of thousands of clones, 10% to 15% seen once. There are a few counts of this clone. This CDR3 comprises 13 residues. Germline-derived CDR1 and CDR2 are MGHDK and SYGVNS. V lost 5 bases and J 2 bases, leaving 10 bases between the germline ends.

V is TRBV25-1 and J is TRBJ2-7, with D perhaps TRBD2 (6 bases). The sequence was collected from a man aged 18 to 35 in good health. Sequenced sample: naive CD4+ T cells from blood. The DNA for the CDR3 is TGTGCCAGCAGTAGGGAGGCCACCTACGAGCAGTACTTC. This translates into CASSREATYEQYF.